The 14 T cell receptor beta chains below were found in one sample sequenced in a study of blood T cells in healthy people across ages (dated by TCRdb to about 2015). To prepare the library, 5' RACE was applied. The sequencer listed for this sample is Illumina HiSeq 2500. A second PCR of roughly 7 to 12 cycles was run with a J-beta primer mix and a sample-barcoded 5' primer. TCRdb reanalyzed the raw reads on its own, using fastp at Q25 for trimming and MiXCR for clone calling, and kept in-frame beta chains. Each entry is one CDR3 protein sequence, shown with its most common DNA and genes. This sample is represented by roughly 1,500,000 distinct CDR3 sequences; 35% to 45% of them were singletons. Roughly 7.7% of the sample is in the top ten clones. The material sequenced was blood. Receptors were obtained from a woman aged 18-29 years in good health.

Of note for this clonotype: Being one base from a much bigger clone, this may be a read error. The genes are TRBV29-1 and TRBJ2-5; D possibly matches TRBD1 or TRBD2 (5 bases each). The V end was cut by 7 bases, the J end by 11 bases, with 20 bases between. Germline V CDR1 and CDR2: SQVTM, ANQGSEA. The CDR3 is 12 residues long. The DNA of the CDR3 is TGCAGCGCCGGAGGTCGGGGCAATGAGCAGTACTTC. This gives the protein CSAGGRGNEQYF.

This sequence joins TRBV20-1 and TRBJ2-3; D gene ambiguous. The CDR3 contains 14 residues. V was shortened by 2 bases and J by 3 bases, with 12 bases between the two germline ends. CDR1 and CDR2 from the germline V gene are DFQATT and SNEGSKA (reference sequence). The CDR3 region has the DNA TGCAGTGCTAGAAGGATCGACGGGACAGATACGCAGTATTTT. Its translation: CSARRIDGTDTQYF.

This clonotype is a singleton in its sample. The chain links TRBV29-1 to TRBJ2-5, with TRBD1 as a possible D gene (6 bases). Germline V gene lookup returns CDR1 SQVTM and CDR2 ANQGSEA. The CDR3 length is 13 residues. Trimming stripped 6 bases from V and 5 bases from J, with 16 bases between. The CDR3 region is CSVIRGPAETQYF. The CDR3 coding sequence is TGCAGCGTCATCAGGGGCCCCGCCGAGACCCAGTACTTC.

The chain recombines TRBV5-6 with TRBJ1-1; D ambiguous. The V and J ends lost 5 bases and 3 bases respectively, with 11 bases between them. Germline CDR1 reads SGHDT; CDR2 reads YYEEEE. The CDR3 is 13 residues long. Here the CDR3 reads CASRPQEDTEAFF. The CDR3 coding sequence is TGTGCCAGCAGACCTCAAGAGGACACTGAAGCTTTCTTT.

A few counts support this clonotype. The chain employs TRBV6-5 and TRBJ2-5; maybe TRBD1 (6 bases). V gave up 5 bases and J gave up 4 bases, with 11 bases separating them. The CDR3 is 13 residues long. From germline, CDR1 is MNHEY and CDR2 SVGAGI. The CDR3 region has the DNA TGTGCCAGCAGTAACAGGGATCGAGAGACCCAGTACTTC. Translated: CASSNRDRETQYF.

This clonotype was counted a few times. The rearrangement links TRBV20-1 to TRBJ2-7; D gene uncertain. Trimming cost V 0 bases and J 6 bases, with 12 bases left between them. The germline CDR1 and CDR2 sequences are DFQATT and SNEGSKA (reference sequence). The CDR3 covers 13 residues. As DNA, the CDR3 is TGCAGTGCTAGAGATGTCCCTGGCGCCGAGCAGTACTTC. Protein: CSARDVPGAEQYF.

V usage is TRBV7-9 and J usage is TRBJ1-2; unclear D gene. There are 11 residues in the CDR3. Trimming stripped 4 bases from V and 7 bases from J, with 7 bases between. Germline V gene data show CDR1 as SEHNR and CDR2 as FQNEAQ (reference sequence). CDR3 DNA sequence: TGTGCCAGCAGCTCCGGTTGTGGCTACACCTTC. Amino acids: CASSSGCGYTF.

This chain uses TRBV5-1 with TRBJ2-3, with TRBD2 matching over 10 bases. This CDR3 comprises 19 residues. V was clipped by 5 bases and J by 1 base; unmatched bases: 16. From germline, CDR1 is SGHRS and CDR2 YFSETQ. The CDR3, as DNA: TGCGCCAGCAGTAGTAGGCTAGCGGGAGTATGGCAGCGCACAGATACGCAGTATTTT. It is translated as CASSSRLAGVWQRTDTQYF.

This clonotype was found a few times. V is TRBV3-1 and J is TRBJ2-1; D remains unclear. CDR1 and CDR2 (germline): LGHDT, YNNKEL (reference sequence). The germline V and J ends were trimmed by 0 bases and 0 bases, with 12 bases remaining between them. This CDR3 has 17 amino acids. CDR3 sequence reads: CASSQDRGKSSYNEQFF. The CDR3 nucleotides are TGTGCCAGCAGCCAAGATAGAGGCAAAAGCTCCTACAATGAGCAGTTCTTC.

This clonotype was observed a few times. The chain couples TRBV6-2 or TRBV6-3 to TRBJ2-2; 8 nucleotides match TRBD1. CDR3 length equals 17 residues. Per the germline V gene, CDR1 is MNHEY and CDR2 is SVGEGT. The V segment lost 2 bases and the J segment 3 bases; nucleotides outside the gene matches: 8. The CDR3 DNA reads as TGTGCCAGCAGTTACGACAACCAGGGGGCCTACACCGGGGAGCTGTTTTTT. This gives the protein CASSYDNQGAYTGELFF.

The chain couples TRBV2 to TRBJ1-4, with TRBD1 identical over 8 bases. V shed 6 bases, J shed 11 bases, and the junction held 11 bases outside the gene matches. The CDR3 contains 14 residues. Germline-derived CDR1 and CDR2 are SNHLY and FYNNEI. CDR3: CASRGQDKVDKLFF. The CDR3 coding sequence is TGTGCCAGCAGGGGACAGGACAAGGTGGATAAACTGTTTTTT.

The chain has TRBV7-2 and TRBJ1-6, with D unresolved. V lost 3 bases, J lost 8 bases, and 8 bases lay in between. Germline assignment: CDR1 SGHTA and CDR2 FQGNSA. The CDR3 totals 13 residues. The CDR3 sequence is CASSFIRDSPLHF. In DNA form, the CDR3 reads TGTGCCAGCAGCTTTATTCGGGATTCACCCCTCCACTTT.

The chain uses TRBV5-1 and TRBJ1-1; the D gene is possibly TRBD1 (5 bases). V shed 4 bases and J shed 3 bases, with 16 bases lying between them. CDR1 and CDR2 (germline): SGHRS, YFSETQ. The CDR3 consists of 15 residues. This CDR3 reads CASSRGSGRDTEAFF. The CDR3 DNA is TGCGCCAGCAGCCGGGGCTCCGGGAGGGACACTGAAGCTTTCTTT.

A few counts support this clonotype. This chain connects TRBV10-3 to TRBJ2-1; 13 nucleotides agree with TRBD2. The germline CDR1 and CDR2 sequences are ENHRY and SYGVKD. The CDR3 spans 18 residues. The ends lost 4 bases at V and 0 bases at J; junction bases unmatched: 6. The CDR3 loop is CAISGLAGGGSSYNEQFF. In DNA form, the CDR3 reads TGTGCCATCAGTGGACTAGCGGGGGGAGGGAGCTCCTACAATGAGCAGTTCTTC.